These 29 T cell receptor beta chains came from one sample sequenced in a study of CD8 T cells in ankylosing spondylitis. General study points: A TCR beta motif of 7 to 9 highly homologous variants seemed to mark ankylosing spondylitis blood.

One entry per CDR3 protein results from TCRdb running MiXCR on the 5' RACE reads. This sample has some 330,000 distinct CDR3 sequences; approximately 8% occur once, and the top ten carry 14% to 15%. Antigens of these TCRs are unknown. Sequencing was carried out using blood, either unsorted or a sorted T cell fraction (not recorded which). The receptors come from a male donor with ankylosing spondylitis.

V gene TRBV20-1 combines with J gene TRBJ1-5; the match to TRBD1 covers 7 bases. CDR1 DFQATT and CDR2 SNEGSKA come from the germline V gene (reference sequence). V shed 4 bases, J shed 1 base, and the junction held 10 bases outside the gene matches. This CDR3 contains 16 residues. DNA for the CDR3: TGCAGTGCTACCCGGACAAGACAGGGAAGCAATCAGCCCCAGCATTTT. Translating gives CSATRTRQGSNQPQHF.

The chain combines TRBV28 with TRBJ2-2; 10 bases map to TRBD1. Germline lookup yields CDR1 MDHEN and CDR2 SYDVKM. The CDR3 extends over 13 amino acids. Trimming at V came to 7 bases and at J to 9 bases, leaving 5 bases not matched to a gene. The CDR3 sequence: CASMGQGLRELFF. CDR3 in DNA: TGTGCCAGCATGGGACAGGGGTTAAGGGAGCTGTTTTTT.

V is TRBV13 and J is TRBJ2-3, with TRBD2 matching 12 bases. This CDR3 comprises 17 residues. Losses at the gene ends were 5 bases for V and 5 bases for J; bases not matched to a gene: 11. In germline, CDR1 is PRHDT, CDR2 FYEKMQ (reference sequence). The CDR3 sequence is CASSTTTTSGSGDTQYF. Written as DNA, the CDR3 is TGTGCCAGCAGCACAACTACGACTAGCGGGAGTGGAGATACGCAGTATTTT.

This clonotype was seen a few times. This chain links TRBV3-1 with TRBJ2-7; D not certain. Germline lookup yields CDR1 LGHDT and CDR2 YNNKEL (reference sequence). The V gene lost 5 bases and the J gene lost 0 bases, with 11 bases spanning the gap. CDR3 length: 14 residues. The CDR3 is CASSGLPSSYEQYF. CDR3 nucleotide sequence: TGTGCCAGCAGCGGGCTGCCCAGCTCCTACGAGCAGTACTTC.

This clonotype was recorded many times. The chain combines TRBV29-1 with TRBJ2-3; D may be TRBD2 (5 bases). V lost 8 bases and J lost 3, with 21 bases in between. This CDR3 has 15 residues. The germline gives CDR1 SQVTM, CDR2 ANQGSEA. This CDR3 is CSFHLDRSGTDTQYF. The CDR3 nucleotides read TGCAGCTTCCATCTGGATCGCTCGGGAACAGATACGCAGTATTTT.

This sequence joins TRBV20-1 and TRBJ2-2; the match to TRBD2 covers 16 bases. The CDR3 is 18 residues long. Looked up from germline, CDR1 is DFQATT and CDR2 is SNEGSKA (reference sequence). V lost 0 bases to trimming and J lost 6 bases; unmatched junction nucleotides: 7. The CDR3 is CSARDGTSGRARPGELFF. Written as DNA, the CDR3 is TGCAGTGCTAGAGATGGGACTAGCGGGAGGGCCAGGCCCGGGGAGCTGTTTTTT.

The chain joins TRBV5-4 to TRBJ2-7, with D perhaps matching TRBD1 (6 bases). The CDR3 is made up of 17 amino acids. Germline V gives CDR1 SGHNT, CDR2 YYREEE (reference sequence). Trimming took off 0 bases at V and 2 bases at J, with 18 bases between the two ends. The CDR3 here is CASSLDTYRVMAYEQYF. In DNA form, the CDR3 reads TGTGCCAGCAGCTTGGATACTTACAGGGTTATGGCCTACGAGCAGTACTTC.

The CDR3 is CSVVGGESYEQYF. CDR3 in DNA: TGCAGCGTTGTAGGAGGGGAGTCCTACGAGCAGTACTTC. V is TRBV29-1 and J is TRBJ2-7; D may be TRBD2 (6 bases). The CDR3 is 13 residues long. The germline V gene encodes CDR1 SQVTM and CDR2 ANQGSEA. The V end was cut by 4 bases, the J end by 1 base, with 11 bases between.

This clonotype was seen a handful of times. CDR3 sequence: CASSPSGVGRPQHF. The CDR3 nucleotides are TGTGCCAGCAGTCCCTCTGGGGTTGGCCGGCCCCAGCATTTT. The chain links TRBV27 to TRBJ1-5; D is unclear. V was shortened by 5 bases and J by 9 bases, with 17 bases between the two germline ends. CDR1 MNHEY and CDR2 SMNVEV come from the germline V gene (reference sequence). This CDR3 contains 14 residues.

Only a few counts were recorded for this clonotype. The CDR3: CSARDDGGITDTQYF. The CDR3 region has the DNA TGCAGTGCTAGAGATGATGGCGGGATCACAGATACGCAGTATTTT. The V gene is TRBV20-1, the J gene TRBJ2-3, with a tentative D call TRBD2 (6 bases). Germline loops: CDR1 DFQATT, CDR2 SNEGSKA (reference sequence). Trimming took 0 bases from V and 2 from J, leaving 12 bases between them. The CDR3 has 15 residues.

The sample holds a few counts of this clonotype. The chain recombines TRBV30 with TRBJ1-2, with a weak D call TRBD1 (5 bases). There are 12 residues in the CDR3. V was shortened by 3 bases and J by 3 bases, with 8 bases between the two germline ends. Germline values: CDR1 GTSNPN, CDR2 SVGIG (reference sequence). CDR3 in DNA: TGTGCCTGGAGCTTAGGGGACTATGGCTACACCTTC. Amino acid sequence: CAWSLGDYGYTF.

This clonotype was seen many times. V and J are TRBV29-1 and TRBJ2-7, with D perhaps TRBD1 or TRBD2 (5 bases each). The V end was cut by 8 bases, the J end by 4 bases, with 12 bases between. Per germline, CDR1 SQVTM and CDR2 ANQGSEA. The CDR3 has 11 amino acids. CDR3: CSIGATYEQYF. CDR3 DNA sequence: TGCAGCATCGGGGCCACTTACGAGCAGTACTTC.

A few counts support this clonotype. The V and J genes are TRBV5-5 and TRBJ2-1; D is possibly TRBD2 (5 bases). From germline, CDR1 is SGHKS and CDR2 YYEKEE (reference sequence). CDR3 length equals 13 residues. V lost 4 bases and J 10 bases, leaving 15 bases between the germline ends. CDR3 sequence (DNA): TGTGCCAGCAGCCCCCAGTGGGGAGACGAGCAGTTCTTC. Translated, it gives CASSPQWGDEQFF.

This clonotype appeared a few times. This chain uses TRBV12-3 or TRBV12-4 with TRBJ2-2; no clear D. The V and J ends lost 3 bases and 4 bases respectively, with 18 bases between them. CDR3 size: 17 residues. As DNA, the CDR3 is TGTGCCAGCAGTTTTACTCAGATATTCATAGGCACCGGGGAGCTGTTTTTT. This gives the protein CASSFTQIFIGTGELFF.

The gene calls are TRBV28 and TRBJ2-4; D perhaps matches TRBD2 (5 bases). In germline, CDR1 is MDHEN, CDR2 SYDVKM. This CDR3 is 14 amino acids long. Trimming cost V 5 bases and J 7 bases, with 15 bases left between them. CDR3 in amino acids: CASSGGGVGNIQYF. The CDR3, as DNA: TGTGCCAGCAGTGGAGGTGGGGTTGGGAACATTCAGTACTTC. Full variable domain (remainder filled in from reference TRBV28 and TRBJ2-4): DVKVTQSSRYLVKRTGEKVFLECVQDMDHENMFWYRQDPGLGLRLIYFSYDVKMKEKGDIPEGYSVSREKKERFSLILESASTNQTSMYLCASSGGGVGNIQYFGAGTRLSVL.

This clonotype appeared a few times. An end of the junction does not agree with germline; a read error may underlie this. J is TRBJ1-2 and V is TRBV6-1; D call uncertain. CDR3 size: 14 residues. Germline values: CDR1 MNHNS, CDR2 SASEGT. The CDR3 region is CASREFPVGYGYTF. Here the CDR3 DNA reads TGTGCCAGCCGTGAGTTTCCGGTAGGCTATGGCTACACCTTC.

The J gene is TRBJ1-2, the V gene TRBV20-1, with a weak D call TRBD1 (6 bases). CDR3 size: 15 residues. V shed 6 bases and J shed 4 bases, with 21 bases lying between them. Germline V lookup: CDR1 DFQATT, CDR2 SNEGSKA (reference sequence). Here the CDR3 DNA reads TGCAGTGCCCGAGCCCCCAAAACAGGGTTCTATGGCTACACCTTC. Translated: CSARAPKTGFYGYTF.

The chain uses TRBV7-6 and TRBJ1-6, with D unclear. From germline, CDR1 is SGHVS and CDR2 FNYEAQ. There are 14 residues in the CDR3. V lost 4 bases, J lost 6 bases, and 10 bases lay in between. The CDR3 nucleotides are TGTGCCAGCAGCTCGGACGGCTTTAATTCACCCCTCCACTTT. Translated: CASSSDGFNSPLHF.

This clonotype was counted between two and nine times. V usage is TRBV28 and J usage is TRBJ1-6, with D tentatively TRBD1 (5 bases). Trimming left V 6 bases short and J 15 bases short, with 24 bases between. The CDR3 sequence is 15 residues long. From germline, CDR1 is MDHEN and CDR2 SYDVKM. The CDR3 nucleotides are TGTGCCAGCAGCACACCCGGGACCCTGTCTGTTGACCTCCACTTT. Its protein is CASSTPGTLSVDLHF. The full variable domain, its missing parts supplied by reference TRBV28 and TRBJ1-6, is DVKVTQSSRYLVKRTGEKVFLECVQDMDHENMFWYRQDPGLGLRLIYFSYDVKMKEKGDIPEGYSVSREKKERFSLILESASTNQTSMYLCASSTPGTLSVDLHFGNGTRLTVT.

This chain links TRBV29-1 with TRBJ2-1; 10 nucleotides align to TRBD2. This CDR3 comprises 16 residues. The germline CDR1 and CDR2 sequences are SQVTM and ANQGSEA. Here the CDR3 DNA reads TGCAGTGCTATGGGACTAGCGAGCATCCCGAGGAATGAGCAGTTCTTC. This translates into CSAMGLASIPRNEQFF.

This clonotype was seen a few times. The chain couples TRBV19 to TRBJ2-3; no clear D gene. Trimming cost V 6 bases and J 2 bases, with 12 bases left between them. Germline V gives CDR1 LNHDA, CDR2 SQIVND (reference sequence). This CDR3 is built from 14 residues. The CDR3 DNA reads as TGTGCCAGTAGCCCCTTTGGGGACACAGATACGCAGTATTTT. It codes for CASSPFGDTDTQYF.

This clonotype was picked up many times. The chain recombines TRBV5-1 with TRBJ2-1; possibly TRBD2 for D (6 bases). Germline V gives CDR1 SGHRS, CDR2 YFSETQ. V was cut by 4 bases and J by 9 bases, with 20 bases left in between. This CDR3 contains 15 residues. DNA of the CDR3: TGCGCCAGCAGCAGCTGGACGACTAGTGCCGTTGAGCAGTTCTTC. It yields the protein CASSSWTTSAVEQFF. Supplemented by reference TRBV5-1 and TRBJ2-1, the full variable domain reads KAGVTQTPRYLIKTRGQQVTLSCSPISGHRSVSWYQQTPGQGLQFLFEYFSETQRNKGNFPGRFSGRQFSNSRSEMNVSTLELGDSALYLCASSSWTTSAVEQFFGPGTRLTVL.

The chain links TRBV2 to TRBJ2-3; D not resolved. Germline CDR1 is SNHLY and CDR2 is FYNNEI. V dropped 1 base and J dropped 2 bases, with 16 bases sitting between them. The CDR3 runs to 17 residues. Here the CDR3 reads CASSEGWQAFYTDTQYF. The CDR3 nucleotides read TGTGCCAGCAGTGAAGGCTGGCAGGCATTCTACACAGATACGCAGTATTTT.

This clonotype was observed a few times. The chain recombines TRBV2 with TRBJ1-4; D is undetermined. The CDR3 contains 16 residues. CDR1 SNHLY and CDR2 FYNNEI come from the germline V gene. V was shortened by 3 bases and J by 4 bases, with 15 bases between the two germline ends. The DNA for the CDR3 is TGTGCCAGCAGTGAGGGGAAAGCGGCGTATAATGAAAAACTGTTTTTT. Protein product: CASSEGKAAYNEKLFF.

This chain links TRBV6-1 with TRBJ2-1; weak D call: TRBD2 (6 bases). The CDR3 contains 15 residues. The germline V gene encodes CDR1 MNHNS and CDR2 SASEGT. Trimming took off 6 bases at V and 1 base at J, with 13 bases between the two ends. The CDR3: CASSPGGVSYNEQFF. The CDR3 region has the DNA TGTGCCAGCAGCCCCGGAGGGGTTTCCTACAATGAGCAGTTCTTC.

The chain carries TRBV18 and TRBJ1-5; 12 positions match TRBD1. The CDR3 runs to 14 residues. V lost 6 bases and J lost 7; bases outside the gene matches: 4. Germline V gives CDR1 KGHSH, CDR2 LQKENI. The CDR3: CASSLGQGAQPQHF. The CDR3, as DNA: TGTGCCAGCTCCCTGGGACAGGGGGCCCAGCCCCAGCATTTT.

V is TRBV4-2 and J is TRBJ1-2; D might be TRBD1 (5 bases). Trimming left V 6 bases short and J 5 bases short, with 16 bases between. The CDR3 loop spans 14 amino acids. From germline, CDR1 is LGHNA and CDR2 YNFKEQ. CDR3 protein: CASRLRGPGYGYTF. In DNA, the CDR3 is TGTGCCAGCAGACTCCGGGGACCAGGGTATGGCTACACCTTC.

The chain carries TRBV5-1 and TRBJ1-3, with 7 positions matching TRBD1. V shed 4 bases, J shed 4 bases, and the junction held 8 bases outside the gene matches. The CDR3 sequence is 15 residues long. Germline V gives CDR1 SGHRS, CDR2 YFSETQ. The CDR3 loop reads CASSDDRAGGNTIYF. The DNA for the CDR3 is TGCGCCAGCAGCGACGACAGGGCCGGGGGAAACACCATATATTTT.

CDR3 DNA sequence: TGCGCCAGCTGTGTACTAGCGGATAGGGGTGAGCAGTTCTTC. The encoded protein is CASCVLADRGEQFF. The V gene is TRBV5-1, the J gene TRBJ2-1, with 8 bases aligning to TRBD2. Germline trimming cut 7 bases from V and 9 bases from J; bases unmatched to any gene: 12. The CDR3 spans 14 residues. Germline V CDR1 and CDR2: SGHRS, YFSETQ.